This entry features one TCR beta chain sequence. Antigen unknown. This sample stems from a study of cytomegalovirus exposure and HLA in healthy donors. Findings and caveats of the study: In a later analysis, V- and J-gene trimming of beta chains associated with a DCLRE1C missense variant, replicated independently. An assumption of roughly uniform sequencing depth across donors underlay the presence/absence analyses.

V lost 7 bases to trimming and J lost 1 base, with 13 bases between them. Germline CDR1 SNHLY, CDR2 FYNNEI. The CDR3 has 15 amino acids. PCR used 60 Vbeta primers and 13 Jbeta primers. Profiling relied on immunoSEQ multiplex PCR, and the TCRdb table lists in-frame clones only, not all of them. The sample yields around 120,000 clones, 70% to 85% seen once. This receptor was identified in a boy aged 2 to 9 in good health and CMV-seronegative. Sequencing input: PBMCs. The J gene is TRBJ1-4, the V gene TRBV2; D is uncertain. As DNA, the CDR3 is TGTGCCAGCACCCCCCTAGAGGGAACTAATGAAAAACTGTTTTTT. Protein product: CASTPLEGTNEKLFF.